Below, 20 T cell receptor beta chains from the same sample are listed, as sequenced in a study of cytomegalovirus exposure and HLA in healthy donors. 60 Vbeta and 13 Jbeta primers were used in PCR. Clones were sequenced by immunoSEQ multiplex PCR, and TCRdb holds only the in-frame ones, with some missing. This sample has about 160,000 clones; roughly 80% occur once, and the top ten carry around 6.5%. Specimen: PBMCs. These receptor sequences come from a male donor in good health and CMV-seropositive.

Only one count was recorded for this clone. The chain has TRBV19 and TRBJ1-5; 7 positions agree with TRBD1. Germline-derived CDR1 and CDR2 are LNHDA and SQIVND (reference sequence). The CDR3 has 13 amino acids. Unmatched junction bases numbered 8, after V lost 8 bases and J lost 7 bases. CDR3 sequence reads: CASAGTVEQPQHF. In DNA, the CDR3 is TGTGCCAGTGCCGGGACAGTCGAACAGCCCCAGCATTTT.

The gene calls are TRBV5-1 and TRBJ2-1; 9 positions match TRBD1. The V gene's germline CDR1 is SGHRS and CDR2 YFSETQ. With 4 bases clipped from V and 5 bases from J, the junction kept 7 bases outside the gene matches. The CDR3 is 15 residues long. The CDR3 is CASSERQGDHNEQFF. As DNA, the CDR3 is TGCGCCAGCAGCGAGCGACAGGGGGACCACAATGAGCAGTTCTTC. Looking up the rest from reference TRBV5-1 and TRBJ2-1 gives the full variable domain: KAGVTQTPRYLIKTRGQQVTLSCSPISGHRSVSWYQQTPGQGLQFLFEYFSETQRNKGNFPGRFSGRQFSNSRSEMNVSTLELGDSALYLCASSERQGDHNEQFFGPGTRLTVL.

The CDR3 region has the DNA TGTGCCAGCAGCCCCTCAGTTGCGGGACTAGCGGGAGGAAGGGGAACCGGGGAGCTGTTTTTT. This codes for CASSPSVAGLAGGRGTGELFF. This sequence joins TRBV7-3 and TRBJ2-2, with 15 positions matching TRBD2. This CDR3 has 21 amino acids. V was clipped by 5 bases and J by 5 bases; unmatched bases: 18. Germline V CDR1 and CDR2: SGHTA, FQGTGA.

The chain has TRBV27 and TRBJ1-6, with a possible D match to TRBD1 (6 bases). The V and J ends lost 5 bases and 7 bases respectively, with 21 bases between them. Germline lookup yields CDR1 MNHEY and CDR2 SMNVEV (reference sequence). This CDR3 comprises 17 residues. The CDR3 bases are TGTGCCAGCAGTCCGCGCGGCACGCAGGGGTCGAATTCACCCCTCCACTTT. It encodes CASSPRGTQGSNSPLHF.

The chain links TRBV11-2 to TRBJ1-4; TRBD1 is a possible D gene (5 bases). V was shortened by 5 bases and J by 8 bases, with 21 bases between the two germline ends. From germline, CDR1 is SGHAT and CDR2 FQNNGV. This CDR3 region has 16 residues. CDR3 DNA sequence: TGTGCCAGCAGCCAACGATTTGGACAAGGAAACGAAAAACTGTTTTTT. Its translation: CASSQRFGQGNEKLFF.

This chain connects TRBV27 to TRBJ2-2; possible D gene TRBD1, 6 bases. V lost 2 bases to trimming and J lost 6 bases, with 10 bases between them. Looked up from germline, CDR1 is MNHEY and CDR2 is SMNVEV (reference sequence). The CDR3 contains 14 residues. The CDR3 is CASSLTQGSGELFF. CDR3 DNA: TGTGCCAGCAGTTTAACCCAGGGGTCCGGGGAGCTGTTTTTT.

This chain connects TRBV6-5 to TRBJ2-7; the D gene is possibly TRBD2 (6 bases). Between the trimmed V and J ends, which lost 6 bases and 0 bases, there was a span of 15 bases. The CDR3 loop spans 15 amino acids. Germline lookup yields CDR1 MNHEY and CDR2 SVGAGI. CDR3 residues: CASRGGPGGSYEQYF. The CDR3 DNA reads as TGTGCCAGCAGGGGGGGACCCGGGGGCTCCTACGAGCAGTACTTC.

In its sample, this clone was seen once. J is TRBJ1-2 and V is TRBV5-6, with D perhaps matching TRBD1 (5 bases). Germline V gives CDR1 SGHDT, CDR2 YYEEEE. Trimming stripped 4 bases from V and 4 bases from J, with 11 bases between. The CDR3 is 13 residues long. The CDR3, as DNA: TGTGCCAGCAGCCTACAGGACCTCTATGGCTACACCTTC. This gives the protein CASSLQDLYGYTF.

The chain joins TRBV6-5 to TRBJ2-5; 8 positions match TRBD1. This CDR3 spans 12 amino acids. CDR1 and CDR2 from the germline V gene are MNHEY and SVGAGI. Trimming at V came to 8 bases and at J to 11 bases, leaving 10 bases not matched to a gene. In nucleotides, the CDR3 is TGTGCCAGCGGCAGGGGGCTCGGTGAGCAGTACTTC. It codes for CASGRGLGEQYF.

This clone was counted once. This sequence joins TRBV6-1 and TRBJ2-7; TRBD1 is a possible D gene (6 bases). V lost 4 bases and J 4 bases, leaving 20 bases between the germline ends. The CDR3 is 16 amino acids. Looked up from germline, CDR1 is MNHNS and CDR2 is SASEGT. The CDR3 DNA sequence: TGTGCCAGCAGTGCCAACAGGGAAGGAGTACGGTACGAGCAGTACTTC. Protein sequence: CASSANREGVRYEQYF.

The chain employs TRBV9 and TRBJ2-1, with 10 bases aligning to TRBD2. The CDR3 has 15 amino acids. CDR1 and CDR2 (germline): SGDLS, YYNGEE. J gave up 7 bases and V 6 bases, and 10 bases lay outside the gene matches. The CDR3, as DNA: TGTGCCAGCACCCCGTACGGACTAGCGGATAATGAGCAGTTCTTC. Its translation: CASTPYGLADNEQFF.

Worth noting for this clone: The junction does not match germline at one end; this may be a read error. The V and J genes are TRBV7-9 and TRBJ2-5; 9 bases are a match to TRBD1. CDR1 SEHNR and CDR2 FQNEAQ come from the germline V gene (reference sequence). This CDR3 contains 16 residues. CDR3 DNA: TGTTCCAGCAGCTTATCCGGACAGGGGCGGAGGGAGACCCAGTACTTC. Translation gives CSSSLSGQGRRETQYF.

The rearrangement joins TRBV19 to TRBJ2-3, with a weak D call TRBD1 (6 bases). Trimming took off 8 bases at V and 3 bases at J, with 12 bases between the two ends. CDR1 is LNHDA and CDR2 is SQIVND in the germline V gene (reference sequence). The length of the CDR3 is 13 residues. CDR3 region: CASGQIITDTQYF. The CDR3 DNA reads TGTGCCAGTGGACAGATCATTACAGATACGCAGTATTTT.

V and J are TRBV28 and TRBJ2-7, with 9 nucleotides matching TRBD2. The CDR3 length is 17 residues. V trimming: 3 bases; J trimming: 2 bases; junction bases outside the gene matches: 11. Per germline, CDR1 MDHEN and CDR2 SYDVKM. The CDR3 DNA is TGTGCCAGCAGTTTCGGACAGCGGGGACTAGCCCCCTACGAGCAGTACTTC. Translating it yields CASSFGQRGLAPYEQYF.

This clone occurred a few times. The chain uses TRBV9 and TRBJ2-1; 16 nucleotides line up with TRBD2. J was trimmed by 7 bases and V by 2 bases; bases with no gene match: 3. The CDR3 is made up of 16 amino acids. Germline CDR1 SGDLS, CDR2 YYNGEE. CDR3 sequence reads: CASSVGTSGRGNEQFF. In DNA form, the CDR3 reads TGTGCCAGCAGCGTGGGGACTAGCGGGAGGGGTAATGAGCAGTTCTTC.

The V call is TRBV27, the J call TRBJ2-2; 7 bases align to TRBD1. This CDR3 contains 13 residues. Trimming took 6 bases from V and 4 from J; bases not matched to a gene: 2. In germline, CDR1 is MNHEY, CDR2 SMNVEV (reference sequence). CDR3: CASRYRGTGELFF. DNA for the CDR3: TGTGCCAGCAGGTACAGGGGCACCGGGGAGCTGTTTTTT.

The V call is TRBV19, the J call TRBJ1-1, with D perhaps TRBD1 (6 bases). The length of the CDR3 is 12 residues. Trimming removed 0 bases from V and 9 bases from J, with 8 bases in between. The germline gives CDR1 LNHDA, CDR2 SQIVND (reference sequence). CDR3 in amino acids: CASSIDQGKAFF. The CDR3 DNA reads as TGTGCCAGTAGTATAGATCAGGGGAAAGCTTTCTTT.

This rearrangement joins TRBV12-5 to TRBJ1-2; no clear D gene. CDR1 and CDR2 (germline): LGHNT, FRNRAP. The CDR3 consists of 16 residues. V gave up 2 bases and J gave up 8 bases, with 21 bases separating them. CDR3 region: CASGLPPEIFVHGYTF. The CDR3, as DNA: TGTGCTAGTGGTTTGCCCCCCGAGATTTTCGTCCACGGCTACACCTTC.

The chain employs TRBV4-3 and TRBJ2-2; D is unclear. The CDR3 runs 15 residues. The germline V gene encodes CDR1 LGHNA and CDR2 YSLEER. The V gene lost 0 bases and the J gene lost 2 bases, with 7 bases spanning the gap. This CDR3 is CASSQEPTNTGELFF. The CDR3 bases are TGCGCCAGCAGCCAAGAGCCCACTAACACCGGGGAGCTGTTTTTT.

CDR3 in DNA: TGTGCCAGCAGTGGGACAGGGGACCACAATGAGCAGTTCTTC. This encodes CASSGTGDHNEQFF. The gene calls are TRBV6-1 and TRBJ2-1; 9 bases align to TRBD1. CDR3 length: 14 amino acids. Germline CDR1 and CDR2: MNHNS and SASEGT. With V trimmed by 4 bases and J by 5 bases, 3 bases remained unmatched.